The next 18 T cell receptor beta chains were all read from a single sample in a study of T cells in Graves' hyperthyroidism and ophthalmopathy. RNA transcripts gave rise to amplified TCR beta CDR3 regions. In the first-round RT-PCR of the TCR CDR3, the HTBI primer set was used. A single record per CDR3 protein comes from TCRdb applying MiXCR to the multiplex PCR reads. This table has roughly 240,000 distinct CDR3 sequences, approximately 25% appearing once. What was sequenced was blood. These TCRs come from a middle-aged woman with Graves' ophthalmopathy.

This clonotype was recorded a few times. The chain uses TRBV6-1 and TRBJ1-6, with D possibly TRBD1 on 5 matching bases. Germline V gene data show CDR1 as MNHNS and CDR2 as SASEGT. CDR3 length: 13 residues. Trimming pared 8 bases from V and 4 bases from J, leaving 9 bases between. The CDR3 is CASWGVYNSPLHF. For the CDR3, the DNA is TGTGCCAGCTGGGGGGTTTATAATTCACCCCTCCACTTT.

The chain carries TRBV27 and TRBJ2-2; D is possibly TRBD1 (6 bases). The V end was cut by 7 bases, the J end by 5 bases, with 14 bases between. CDR1 is MNHEY and CDR2 is SMNVEV in the germline V gene (reference sequence). CDR3 length equals 14 residues. CDR3 in amino acids: CASNWGPGTGELFF. DNA for the CDR3: TGTGCCAGCAATTGGGGGCCGGGGACCGGGGAGCTGTTTTTT.

This clonotype was counted many times. The chain couples TRBV5-1 to TRBJ2-2; no clear D. This CDR3 spans 16 amino acids. V was clipped by 6 bases and J by 2 bases, with 17 bases between them. In germline, CDR1 is SGHRS, CDR2 YFSETQ. CDR3 protein: CASTYLPALNTGELFF. The DNA of the CDR3 is TGCGCCAGCACCTACCTTCCCGCCCTAAACACCGGGGAGCTGTTTTTT. The variable domain in full, completed from reference TRBV5-1 and TRBJ2-2, reads KAGVTQTPRYLIKTRGQQVTLSCSPISGHRSVSWYQQTPGQGLQFLFEYFSETQRNKGNFPGRFSGRQFSNSRSEMNVSTLELGDSALYLCASTYLPALNTGELFFGEGSRLTVL.

In this sample, this clonotype turned up many times. The rearrangement uses TRBV29-1 and TRBJ1-5; D unresolved. Germline V gene sequence: CDR1 SQVTM, CDR2 ANQGSEA. This CDR3 comprises 12 residues. Trimming pared 0 bases from V and 9 bases from J, leaving 9 bases between. The CDR3 DNA sequence: TGCAGCGTTGAAGAGGGAGGGCCGCCCCAGCATTTT. Its protein product is CSVEEGGPPQHF.

This chain joins TRBV27 and TRBJ1-6; D is uncertain. V was pared by 5 bases and J by 8 bases, with 10 bases between. This CDR3 region has 13 residues. Germline lookup yields CDR1 MNHEY and CDR2 SMNVEV (reference sequence). In DNA, the CDR3 is TGTGCCAGCAGTCCCACCCTCTATTCACCCCTCCACTTT. It yields the protein CASSPTLYSPLHF.

In its sample, this clonotype was seen a few times. The CDR3 is CASSLTLAEAFF. The CDR3 bases are TGTGCCAGCAGCCTGACTTTAGCTGAAGCTTTCTTT. The rearrangement links TRBV28 to TRBJ1-1, with D uncertain. The germline CDR1 and CDR2 sequences are MDHEN and SYDVKM. Trimming removed 6 bases from V and 6 bases from J, with 11 bases in between. This CDR3 is built from 12 residues.

In its sample, this clonotype was seen many times. V usage is TRBV9 and J usage is TRBJ1-1, with D possibly TRBD1 on 5 matching bases. Trimming took 2 bases from V and 5 from J, leaving 16 bases between them. The CDR3 is 15 amino acids. In germline, CDR1 is SGDLS, CDR2 YYNGEE. The CDR3 DNA is TGTGCCAGCAGCGTGGGTCAGGGTTGGGGGACTGAAGCTTTCTTT. Its protein product is CASSVGQGWGTEAFF.

This chain links TRBV18 with TRBJ2-5; no clear D gene. In germline, CDR1 is KGHSH, CDR2 LQKENI. The V end lost 6 bases, the J end lost 4 bases, and 9 bases lay between the germline ends. There are 12 residues in the CDR3. Here the CDR3 DNA reads TGTGCCAGCTCCCCCGAGCGAGAGACCCAGTACTTC. Translating gives CASSPERETQYF.

This clonotype was recorded at least ten times. The CDR3 nucleotides are TGTGCCAGCAGTCTGGGACCTCAAGAGACCCAGTACTTC. Encoded protein: CASSLGPQETQYF. The rearrangement uses TRBV6-4 and TRBJ2-5; D possibly matches TRBD1 or TRBD2 (5 bases each). Trimming stripped 5 bases from V and 2 bases from J, with 9 bases between. Germline CDR1 MRHNA, CDR2 SNTAGT. The CDR3 sequence is 13 residues long.

The sample holds many counts of this clonotype. This chain links TRBV7-9 with TRBJ2-4; 8 nucleotides line up with TRBD1. This CDR3 comprises 14 residues. Trimming at V came to 10 bases and at J to 7 bases, leaving 12 bases not matched to a gene. Per germline, CDR1 SEHNR and CDR2 FQNEAQ (reference sequence). This chain's CDR3 is CATKSDRAGNIQYF. The CDR3 coding sequence is TGTGCCACTAAGTCGGACAGGGCGGGGAACATTCAGTACTTC.

Ten or more counts support this clonotype. This rearrangement joins TRBV30 to TRBJ1-1, with no clear D. Per germline, CDR1 GTSNPN and CDR2 SVGIG (reference sequence). This CDR3 has 13 residues. Trimming cost V 4 bases and J 5 bases, with 14 bases left between them. The CDR3 DNA sequence: TGTGCCTGGACAAACTCGATGAGGACTGAAGCTTTCTTT. Its translation is CAWTNSMRTEAFF.

The chain is built from TRBV19 and TRBJ2-2; TRBD2 might be the D (5 bases). Trimming took off 5 bases at V and 7 bases at J, with 23 bases between the two ends. CDR3 size: 17 residues. Germline assignment: CDR1 LNHDA and CDR2 SQIVND (reference sequence). CDR3 DNA sequence: TGTGCCAGTAGTCCCCGTTGGCGTGGGAGCGCGGTCGGGGAGCTGTTTTTT. This translates into CASSPRWRGSAVGELFF.

This clonotype was found many times. V gene TRBV10-3 combines with J gene TRBJ1-1, with D perhaps matching TRBD1 (6 bases). The germline V gene has CDR1 ENHRY and CDR2 SYGVKD. The CDR3 spans 13 residues. The V end lost 6 bases, the J end lost 1 base, and 9 bases lay between the germline ends. CDR3 loop: CAIREDRNTEAFF. In DNA, the CDR3 is TGTGCCATCAGGGAGGACAGGAACACTGAAGCTTTCTTT.

This clonotype has ten or more counts. The chain joins TRBV19 to TRBJ1-1; no reliable D call. Germline assignment: CDR1 LNHDA and CDR2 SQIVND (reference sequence). V dropped 3 bases and J dropped 1 base, with 9 bases sitting between them. The length of the CDR3 is 14 residues. CDR3: CASSMLAGNTEAFF. CDR3 DNA sequence: TGTGCCAGTAGTATGTTAGCGGGGAACACTGAAGCTTTCTTT.

V is TRBV2 and J is TRBJ2-7; D is unresolved. CDR1 and CDR2 from the germline V gene are SNHLY and FYNNEI. V was clipped by 1 base and J by 1 base, with 8 bases between them. CDR3 size: 14 residues. CDR3 in DNA: TGTGCCAGCAGTGAAGAGGCAGTTTCCTACGAGCAGTACTTC. Translation gives CASSEEAVSYEQYF. Complete variable domain (other parts from reference TRBV2 and TRBJ2-7): EPEVTQTPSHQVTQMGQEVILRCVPISNHLYFYWYRQILGQKVEFLVSFYNNEISEKSEIFDDQFSVERPDGSNFTLKIRSTKLEDSAMYFCASSEEAVSYEQYFGPGTRLTVT.

The genes are TRBV20-1 and TRBJ2-7, with D possibly called TRBD1 or TRBD2 (5 bases each). The germline gives CDR1 DFQATT, CDR2 SNEGSKA (reference sequence). V gave up 3 bases and J gave up 3 bases, with 18 bases separating them. The CDR3 is 15 residues long. This CDR3 reads CSASDYRDGGYEQYF. CDR3 DNA sequence: TGCAGTGCTAGTGACTATCGGGACGGCGGCTACGAGCAGTACTTC.

This clonotype was counted ten times or more. This chain joins TRBV10-3 and TRBJ2-2; D gene uncertain. V was shortened by 8 bases and J by 4 bases, with 8 bases between the two germline ends. The germline V gene encodes CDR1 ENHRY and CDR2 SYGVKD. CDR3 length: 12 amino acids. Here the CDR3 reads CAIGQVTGELFF. CDR3 sequence (DNA): TGTGCCATCGGGCAGGTCACCGGGGAGCTGTTTTTT.

This clonotype was detected many times. The J gene is TRBJ1-2, the V gene TRBV7-2; D is perhaps TRBD1 (6 bases). V was shortened by 1 base and J by 7 bases, with 10 bases between the two germline ends. Germline assignment: CDR1 SGHTA and CDR2 FQGNSA. The CDR3 has 13 residues. The CDR3 is CASSLEQGIGYTF. The CDR3 region has the DNA TGTGCCAGCAGCTTAGAACAGGGAATTGGCTACACCTTC.